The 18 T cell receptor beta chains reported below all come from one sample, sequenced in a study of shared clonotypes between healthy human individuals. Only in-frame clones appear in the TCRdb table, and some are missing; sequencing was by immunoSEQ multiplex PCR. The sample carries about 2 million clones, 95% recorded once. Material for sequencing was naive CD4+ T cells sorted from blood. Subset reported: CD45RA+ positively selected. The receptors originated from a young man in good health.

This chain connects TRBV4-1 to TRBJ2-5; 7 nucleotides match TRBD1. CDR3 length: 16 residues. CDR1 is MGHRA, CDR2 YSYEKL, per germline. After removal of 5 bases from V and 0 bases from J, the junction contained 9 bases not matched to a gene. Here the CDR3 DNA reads TGCGCCAGCAGCTCAGAGGGGGCTTCGTACCAAGAGACCCAGTACTTC. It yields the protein CASSSEGASYQETQYF.

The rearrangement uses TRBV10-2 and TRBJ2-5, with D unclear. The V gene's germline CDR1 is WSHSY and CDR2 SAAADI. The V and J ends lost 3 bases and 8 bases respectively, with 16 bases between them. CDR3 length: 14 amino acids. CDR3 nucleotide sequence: TGCGCCAGCAGTGATCCAAGACGGCTTAGTACCCAGTACTTC. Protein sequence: CASSDPRRLSTQYF.

The CDR3 nucleotides read TGCGCCAGCAGCCTGGGTTCGGCGAGTAGGGAAAAACTGTTTTTT. Residues: CASSLGSASREKLFF. This chain links TRBV5-1 with TRBJ1-4; D is ambiguous. There are 15 residues in the CDR3. The germline V gene encodes CDR1 SGHRS and CDR2 YFSETQ. V was clipped by 4 bases and J by 8 bases, with 18 bases between them. The entire variable domain, with the rest obtained from reference TRBV5-1 and TRBJ1-4, is as follows: KAGVTQTPRYLIKTRGQQVTLSCSPISGHRSVSWYQQTPGQGLQFLFEYFSETQRNKGNFPGRFSGRQFSNSRSEMNVSTLELGDSALYLCASSLGSASREKLFFGSGTQLSVL.

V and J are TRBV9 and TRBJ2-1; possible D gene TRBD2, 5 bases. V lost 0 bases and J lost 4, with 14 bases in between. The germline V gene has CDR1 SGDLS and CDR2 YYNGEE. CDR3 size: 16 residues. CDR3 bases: TGTGCCAGCAGCGTAGGAGGAGCGGCCTTGTACAATGAGCAGTTCTTC. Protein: CASSVGGAALYNEQFF.

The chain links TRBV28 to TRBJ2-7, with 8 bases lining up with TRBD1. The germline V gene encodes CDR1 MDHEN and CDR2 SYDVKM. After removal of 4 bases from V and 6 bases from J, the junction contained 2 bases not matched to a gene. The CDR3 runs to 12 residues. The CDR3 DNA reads TGTGCCAGCAGTTCGACAGGGGTCGAGCAGTACTTC. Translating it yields CASSSTGVEQYF.

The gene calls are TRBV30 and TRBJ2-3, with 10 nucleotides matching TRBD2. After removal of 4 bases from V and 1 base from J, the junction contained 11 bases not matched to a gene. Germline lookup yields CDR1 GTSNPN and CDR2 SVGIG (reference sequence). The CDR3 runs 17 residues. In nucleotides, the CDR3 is TGTGCCTGGAAACCTTACCAAGCGGGAGGGGGCACAGATACGCAGTATTTT. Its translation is CAWKPYQAGGGTDTQYF. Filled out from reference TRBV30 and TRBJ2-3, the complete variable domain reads SQTIHQWPATLVQPVGSPLSLECTVEGTSNPNLYWYRQAAGRGLQLLFYSVGIGQISSEVPQNLSASRPQDRQFILSSKKLLLSDSGFYLCAWKPYQAGGGTDTQYFGPGTRLTVL.

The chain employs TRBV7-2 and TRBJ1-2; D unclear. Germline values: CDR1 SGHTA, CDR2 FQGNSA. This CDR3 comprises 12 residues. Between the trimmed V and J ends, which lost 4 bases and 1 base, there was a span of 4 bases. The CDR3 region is CASSSNNYGYTF. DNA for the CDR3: TGTGCCAGCAGCTCCAATAACTATGGCTACACCTTC.

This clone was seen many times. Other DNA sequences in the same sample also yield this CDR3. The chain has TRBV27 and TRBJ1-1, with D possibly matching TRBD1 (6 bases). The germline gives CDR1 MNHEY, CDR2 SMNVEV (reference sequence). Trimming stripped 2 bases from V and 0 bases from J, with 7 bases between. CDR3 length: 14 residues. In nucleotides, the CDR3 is TGTGCCAGCAGTTTAGGGGGCCTGAACACTGAAGCTTTCTTT. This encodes CASSLGGLNTEAFF.

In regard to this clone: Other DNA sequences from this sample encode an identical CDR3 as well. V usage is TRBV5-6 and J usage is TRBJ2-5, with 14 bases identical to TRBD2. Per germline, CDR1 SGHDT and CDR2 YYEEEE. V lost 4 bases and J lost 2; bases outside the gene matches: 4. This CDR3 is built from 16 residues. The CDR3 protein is CASSPGLAGGQETQYF. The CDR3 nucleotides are TGTGCCAGCAGCCCAGGACTAGCGGGGGGTCAAGAGACCCAGTACTTC. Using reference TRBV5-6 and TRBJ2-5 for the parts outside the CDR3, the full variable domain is DAGVTQSPTHLIKTRGQQVTLRCSPKSGHDTVSWYQQALGQGPQFIFQYYEEEERQRGNFPDRFSGHQFPNYSSELNVNALLLGDSALYLCASSPGLAGGQETQYFGPGTRLLVL.

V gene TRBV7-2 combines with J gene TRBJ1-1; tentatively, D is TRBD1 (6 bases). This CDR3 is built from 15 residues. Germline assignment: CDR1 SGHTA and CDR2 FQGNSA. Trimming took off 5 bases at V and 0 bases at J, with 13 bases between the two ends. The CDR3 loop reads CASSPDRFLNTEAFF. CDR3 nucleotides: TGTGCCAGCAGCCCCGACAGGTTTTTGAACACTGAAGCTTTCTTT.

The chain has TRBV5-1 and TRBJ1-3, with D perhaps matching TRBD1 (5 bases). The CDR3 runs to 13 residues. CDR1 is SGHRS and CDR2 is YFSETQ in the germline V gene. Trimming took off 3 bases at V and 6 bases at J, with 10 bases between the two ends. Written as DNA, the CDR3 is TGCGCCAGCAGCTACGACAGAGAAAACACCATATATTTT. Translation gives CASSYDRENTIYF.

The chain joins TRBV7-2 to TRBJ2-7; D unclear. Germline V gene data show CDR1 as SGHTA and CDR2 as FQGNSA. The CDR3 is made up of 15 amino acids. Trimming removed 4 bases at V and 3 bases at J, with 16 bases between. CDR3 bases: TGTGCCAGCAGCTCGAGGACGGAGAACGGCTACGAGCAGTACTTC. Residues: CASSSRTENGYEQYF.

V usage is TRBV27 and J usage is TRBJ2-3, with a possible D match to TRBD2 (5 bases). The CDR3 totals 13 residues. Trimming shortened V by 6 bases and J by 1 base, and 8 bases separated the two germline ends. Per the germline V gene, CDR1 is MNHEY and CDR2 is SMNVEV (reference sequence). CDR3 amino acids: CASRGSGTDTQYF. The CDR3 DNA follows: TGTGCCAGCAGAGGGAGCGGCACAGATACGCAGTATTTT.

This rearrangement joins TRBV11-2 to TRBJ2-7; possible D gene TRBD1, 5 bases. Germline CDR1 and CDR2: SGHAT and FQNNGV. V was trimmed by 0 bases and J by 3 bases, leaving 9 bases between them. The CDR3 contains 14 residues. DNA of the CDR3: TGTGCCAGCAGCTTAGAAGCAGGGAACTACGAGCAGTACTTC. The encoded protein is CASSLEAGNYEQYF.

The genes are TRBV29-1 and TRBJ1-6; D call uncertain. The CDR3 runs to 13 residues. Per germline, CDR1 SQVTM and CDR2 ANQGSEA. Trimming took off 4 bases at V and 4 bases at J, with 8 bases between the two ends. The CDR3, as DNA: TGCAGCGTTGCAAGCGGTTATAATTCACCCCTCCACTTT. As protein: CSVASGYNSPLHF.

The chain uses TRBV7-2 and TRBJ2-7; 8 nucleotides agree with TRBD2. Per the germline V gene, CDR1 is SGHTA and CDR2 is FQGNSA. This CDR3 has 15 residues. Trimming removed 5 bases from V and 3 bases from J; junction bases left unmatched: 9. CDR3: CASSPTDGGGYEQYF. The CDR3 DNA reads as TGTGCCAGCAGCCCGACAGACGGGGGGGGCTACGAGCAGTACTTC.

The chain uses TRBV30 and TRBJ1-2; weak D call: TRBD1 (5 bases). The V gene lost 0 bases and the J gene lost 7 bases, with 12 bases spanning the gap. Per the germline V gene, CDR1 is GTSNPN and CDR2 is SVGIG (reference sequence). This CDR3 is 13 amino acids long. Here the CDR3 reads CAWSVITGSGYTF. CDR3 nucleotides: TGTGCCTGGAGTGTAATCACAGGTAGTGGCTACACCTTC.

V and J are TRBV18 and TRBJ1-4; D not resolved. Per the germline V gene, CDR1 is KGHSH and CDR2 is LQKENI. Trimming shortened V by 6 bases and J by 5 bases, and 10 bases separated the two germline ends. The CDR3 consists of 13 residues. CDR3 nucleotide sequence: TGTGCCAGCTCGAGAGGGATGAATGAAAAACTGTTTTTT. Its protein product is CASSRGMNEKLFF.